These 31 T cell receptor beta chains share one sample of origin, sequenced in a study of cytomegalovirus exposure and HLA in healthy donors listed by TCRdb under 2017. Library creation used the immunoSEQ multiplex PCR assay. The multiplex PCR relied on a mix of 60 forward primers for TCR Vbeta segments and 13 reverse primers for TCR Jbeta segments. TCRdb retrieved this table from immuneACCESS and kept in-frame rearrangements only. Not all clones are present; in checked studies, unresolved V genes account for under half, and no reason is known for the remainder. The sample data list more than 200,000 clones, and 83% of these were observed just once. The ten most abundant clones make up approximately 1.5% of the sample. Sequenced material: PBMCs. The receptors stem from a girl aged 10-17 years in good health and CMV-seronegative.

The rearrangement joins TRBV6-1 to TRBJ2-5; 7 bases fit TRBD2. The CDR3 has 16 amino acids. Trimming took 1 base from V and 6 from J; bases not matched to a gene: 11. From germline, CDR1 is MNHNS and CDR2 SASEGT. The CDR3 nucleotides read TGTGCCAGCAGTGAAGAGGCGACTAGCACTTTGAAGACCCAGTACTTC. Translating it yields CASSEEATSTLKTQYF.

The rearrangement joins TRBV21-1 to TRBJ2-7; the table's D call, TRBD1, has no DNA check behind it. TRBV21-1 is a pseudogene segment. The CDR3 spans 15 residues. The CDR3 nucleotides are TGTGCCAGCAGCAAAGGGCCGAGAGGGGGCGGCGAGCAGTACTTC. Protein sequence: CASSKGPRGGGEQYF.

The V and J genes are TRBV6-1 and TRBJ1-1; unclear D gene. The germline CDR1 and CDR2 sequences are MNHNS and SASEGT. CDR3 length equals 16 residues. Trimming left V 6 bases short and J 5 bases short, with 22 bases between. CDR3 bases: TGTGCCAGCAGGGAAAGCAAATATCTAATGTTAACTGAAGCTTTCTTT. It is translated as CASRESKYLMLTEAFF.

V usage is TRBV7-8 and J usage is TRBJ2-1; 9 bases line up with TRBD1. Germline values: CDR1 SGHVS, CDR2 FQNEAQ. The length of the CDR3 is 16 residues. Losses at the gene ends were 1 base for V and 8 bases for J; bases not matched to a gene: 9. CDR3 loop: CASSLGRTGVRYEQFF. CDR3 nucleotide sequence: TGTGCCAGCAGCTTAGGGCGGACAGGGGTTAGGTATGAGCAGTTCTTC.

The CDR3 DNA reads as TGTGCCAGCAGCTTGGCACCGAGCGGGAGGGGGGAGCAGTTCTTC. It codes for CASSLAPSGRGEQFF. The chain links TRBV5-4 to TRBJ2-1; 10 nucleotides line up with TRBD2. Germline assignment: CDR1 SGHNT and CDR2 YYREEE (reference sequence). This CDR3 is 15 amino acids long. Trimming cost V 0 bases and J 10 bases; bases outside gene matches: 7.

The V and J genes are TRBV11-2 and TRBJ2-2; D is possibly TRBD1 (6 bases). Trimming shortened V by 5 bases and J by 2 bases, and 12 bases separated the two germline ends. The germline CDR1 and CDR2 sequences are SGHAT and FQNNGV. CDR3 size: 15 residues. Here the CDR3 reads CASSPIGGNTGELFF. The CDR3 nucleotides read TGTGCCAGCAGCCCGATAGGGGGAAACACCGGGGAGCTGTTTTTT.

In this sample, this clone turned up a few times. CDR3 coding DNA: TGTGCCAGCAGCGACAGAAGATATGGCTACACCTTC. Translated, it gives CASSDRRYGYTF. The chain combines TRBV11-2 with TRBJ1-2, with D possibly matching TRBD1 (5 bases). The CDR3 contains 12 residues. V was clipped by 5 bases and J by 5 bases, with 9 bases between them. Germline assignment: CDR1 SGHAT and CDR2 FQNNGV.

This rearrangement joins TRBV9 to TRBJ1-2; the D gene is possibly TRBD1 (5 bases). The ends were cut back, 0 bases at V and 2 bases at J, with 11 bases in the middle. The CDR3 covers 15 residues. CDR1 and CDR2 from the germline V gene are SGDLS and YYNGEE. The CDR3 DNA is TGTGCCAGCAGCGTAGCACGGGGGGGGAACTATGGCTACACCTTC. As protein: CASSVARGGNYGYTF.

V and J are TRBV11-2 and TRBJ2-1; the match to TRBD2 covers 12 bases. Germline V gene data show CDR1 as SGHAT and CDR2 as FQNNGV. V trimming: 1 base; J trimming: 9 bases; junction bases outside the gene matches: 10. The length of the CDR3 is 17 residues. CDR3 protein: CASSLAPSGGASVEQFF. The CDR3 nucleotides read TGTGCCAGCAGCTTAGCCCCTAGCGGGGGGGCCAGCGTTGAGCAGTTCTTC.

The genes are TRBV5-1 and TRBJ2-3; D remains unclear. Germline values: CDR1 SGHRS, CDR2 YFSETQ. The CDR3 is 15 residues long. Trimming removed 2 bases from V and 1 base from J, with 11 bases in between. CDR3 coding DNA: TGCGCCAGCAGCTTTGCATACTTACGCACAGATACGCAGTATTTT. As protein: CASSFAYLRTDTQYF.

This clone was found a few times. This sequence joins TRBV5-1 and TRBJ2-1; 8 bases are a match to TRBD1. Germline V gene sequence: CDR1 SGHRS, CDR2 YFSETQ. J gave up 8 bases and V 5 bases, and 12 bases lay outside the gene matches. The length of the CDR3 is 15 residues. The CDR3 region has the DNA TGCGCCAGCAGATCCCAGGGGGCATCGGTCGATGAGCAGTTCTTC. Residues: CASRSQGASVDEQFF. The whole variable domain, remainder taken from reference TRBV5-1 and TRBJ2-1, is KAGVTQTPRYLIKTRGQQVTLSCSPISGHRSVSWYQQTPGQGLQFLFEYFSETQRNKGNFPGRFSGRQFSNSRSEMNVSTLELGDSALYLCASRSQGASVDEQFFGPGTRLTVL.

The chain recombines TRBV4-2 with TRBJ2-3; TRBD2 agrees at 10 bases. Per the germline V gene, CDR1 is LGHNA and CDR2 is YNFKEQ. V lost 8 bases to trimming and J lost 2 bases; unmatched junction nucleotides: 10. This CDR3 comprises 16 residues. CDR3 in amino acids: CASGISSGRATDTQYF. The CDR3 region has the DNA TGTGCCAGCGGTATCTCTAGCGGGAGAGCCACAGATACGCAGTATTTT.

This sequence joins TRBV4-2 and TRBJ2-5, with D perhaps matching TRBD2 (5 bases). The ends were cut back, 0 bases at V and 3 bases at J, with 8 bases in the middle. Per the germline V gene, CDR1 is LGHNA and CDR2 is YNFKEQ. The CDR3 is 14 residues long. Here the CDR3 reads CASSQESGKETQYF. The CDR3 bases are TGTGCCAGCAGCCAAGAAAGCGGAAAAGAGACCCAGTACTTC.

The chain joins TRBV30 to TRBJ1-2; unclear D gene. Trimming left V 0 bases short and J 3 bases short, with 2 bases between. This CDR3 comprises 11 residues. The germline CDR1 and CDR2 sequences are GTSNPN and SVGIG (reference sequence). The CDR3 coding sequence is TGTGCCTGGAGTGTCGACTATGGCTACACCTTC. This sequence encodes CAWSVDYGYTF.

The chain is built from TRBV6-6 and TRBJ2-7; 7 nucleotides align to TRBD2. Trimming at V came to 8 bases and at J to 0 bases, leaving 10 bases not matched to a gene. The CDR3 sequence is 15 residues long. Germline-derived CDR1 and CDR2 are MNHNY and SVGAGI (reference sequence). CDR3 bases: TGTGCCAGCTTGACTCGAGCGGGAATCTCCTACGAGCAGTACTTC. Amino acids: CASLTRAGISYEQYF.

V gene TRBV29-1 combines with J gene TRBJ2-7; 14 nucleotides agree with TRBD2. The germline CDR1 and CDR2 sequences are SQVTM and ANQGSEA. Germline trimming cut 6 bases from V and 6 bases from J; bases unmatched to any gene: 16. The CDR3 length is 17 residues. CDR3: CSVAGTSGRLEASEQYF. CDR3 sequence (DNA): TGCAGCGTGGCCGGGACTAGCGGGAGATTGGAGGCTTCCGAGCAGTACTTC.

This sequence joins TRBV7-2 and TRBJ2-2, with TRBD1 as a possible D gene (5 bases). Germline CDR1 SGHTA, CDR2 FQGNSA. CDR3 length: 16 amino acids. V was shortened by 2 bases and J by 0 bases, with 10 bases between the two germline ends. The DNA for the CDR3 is TGTGCCAGCAGCTTAAGGGCCAGGGCGAACACCGGGGAGCTGTTTTTT. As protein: CASSLRARANTGELFF.

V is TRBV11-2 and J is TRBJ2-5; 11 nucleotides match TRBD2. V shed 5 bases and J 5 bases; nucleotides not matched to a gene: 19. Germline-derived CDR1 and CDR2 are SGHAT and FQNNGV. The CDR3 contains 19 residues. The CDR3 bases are TGTGCCAGCAGCGAGGGGGGACTAGCGGCTCCCTTCGGGGCGGAGACCCAGTACTTC. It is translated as CASSEGGLAAPFGAETQYF.

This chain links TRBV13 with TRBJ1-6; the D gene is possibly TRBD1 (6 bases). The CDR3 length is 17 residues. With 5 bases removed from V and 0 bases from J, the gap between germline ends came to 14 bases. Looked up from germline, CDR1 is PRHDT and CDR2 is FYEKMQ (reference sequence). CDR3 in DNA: TGTGCCAGCAGCCGCCTTACAGGGAGCTCCTATAATTCACCCCTCCACTTT. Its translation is CASSRLTGSSYNSPLHF. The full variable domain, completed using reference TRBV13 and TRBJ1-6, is AAGVIQSPRHLIKEKRETATLKCYPIPRHDTVYWYQQGPGQDPQFLISFYEKMQSDKGSIPDRFSAQQFSDYHSELNMSSLELGDSALYFCASSRLTGSSYNSPLHFGNGTRLTVT.

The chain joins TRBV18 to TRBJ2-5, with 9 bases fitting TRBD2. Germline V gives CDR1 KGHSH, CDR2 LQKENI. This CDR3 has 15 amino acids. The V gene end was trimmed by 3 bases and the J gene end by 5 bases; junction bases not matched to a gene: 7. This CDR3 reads CASSPSSGTSETQYF. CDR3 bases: TGTGCCAGCTCACCGTCTAGCGGGACCAGCGAGACCCAGTACTTC.

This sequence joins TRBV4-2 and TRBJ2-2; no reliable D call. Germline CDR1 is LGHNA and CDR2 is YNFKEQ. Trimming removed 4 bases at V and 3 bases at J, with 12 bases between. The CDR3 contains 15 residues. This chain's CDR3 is CASSRPGEYTGELFF. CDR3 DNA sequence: TGTGCCAGCAGCCGGCCCGGAGAATACACCGGGGAGCTGTTTTTT.

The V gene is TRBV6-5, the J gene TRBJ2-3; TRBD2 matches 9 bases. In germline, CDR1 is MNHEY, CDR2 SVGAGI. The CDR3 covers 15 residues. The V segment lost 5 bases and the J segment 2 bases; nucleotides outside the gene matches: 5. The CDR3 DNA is TGTGCCAGCAGTAAACGACTAGCGGACACAGATACGCAGTATTTT. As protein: CASSKRLADTDTQYF.

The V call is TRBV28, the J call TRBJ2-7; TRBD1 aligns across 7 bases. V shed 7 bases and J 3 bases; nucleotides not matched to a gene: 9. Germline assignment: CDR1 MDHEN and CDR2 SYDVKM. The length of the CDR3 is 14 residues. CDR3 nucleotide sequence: TGTGCCAGCACTACAGGGGAAGGGTTCTACGAGCAGTACTTC. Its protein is CASTTGEGFYEQYF.

The chain's CDR3 is CASTDNPNRGQTQYF. DNA of the CDR3: TGTGCCAGCACCGATAACCCGAACAGGGGACAGACCCAGTACTTC. This rearrangement joins TRBV5-4 to TRBJ2-5, with TRBD1 matching over 7 bases. Losses at the gene ends were 6 bases for V and 6 bases for J; bases not matched to a gene: 14. The germline V gene encodes CDR1 SGHNT and CDR2 YYREEE (reference sequence). This CDR3 has 15 amino acids.

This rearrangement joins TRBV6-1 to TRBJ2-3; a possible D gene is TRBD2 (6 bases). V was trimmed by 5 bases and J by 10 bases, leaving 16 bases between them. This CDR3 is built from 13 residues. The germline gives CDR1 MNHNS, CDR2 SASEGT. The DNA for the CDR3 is TGTGCCAGCAGTACCGGGACTCCCATACCGCAGTATTTT. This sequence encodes CASSTGTPIPQYF.

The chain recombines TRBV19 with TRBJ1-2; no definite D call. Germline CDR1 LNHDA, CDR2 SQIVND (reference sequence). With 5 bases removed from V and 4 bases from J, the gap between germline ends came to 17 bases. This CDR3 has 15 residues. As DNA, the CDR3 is TGTGCCAGTAGTCCCGGTGGATGGGCTTCCTATGGCTACACCTTC. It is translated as CASSPGGWASYGYTF.

In DNA form, the CDR3 reads TGTGCCAGCAGCCTGGGACAGTCCCCTGAAAAACTGTTTTTT. Its translation: CASSLGQSPEKLFF. This sequence joins TRBV28 and TRBJ1-4, with 7 bases fitting TRBD1. The germline gives CDR1 MDHEN, CDR2 SYDVKM. The ends lost 6 bases at V and 7 bases at J; junction bases unmatched: 8. The CDR3 totals 14 residues.

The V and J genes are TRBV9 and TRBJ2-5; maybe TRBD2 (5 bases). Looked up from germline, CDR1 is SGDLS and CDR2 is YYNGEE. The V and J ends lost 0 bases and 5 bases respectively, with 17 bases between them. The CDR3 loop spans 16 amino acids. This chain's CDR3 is CASSVVGGRGGETQYF. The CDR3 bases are TGTGCCAGCAGCGTAGTAGGTGGGAGAGGTGGGGAGACCCAGTACTTC.

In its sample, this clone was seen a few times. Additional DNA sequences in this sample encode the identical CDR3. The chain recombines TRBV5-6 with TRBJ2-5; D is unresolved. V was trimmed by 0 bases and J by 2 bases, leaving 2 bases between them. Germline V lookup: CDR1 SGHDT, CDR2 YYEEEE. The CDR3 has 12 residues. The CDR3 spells CASSLAQETQYF. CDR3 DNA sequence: TGTGCCAGCAGCTTGGCTCAAGAGACCCAGTACTTC. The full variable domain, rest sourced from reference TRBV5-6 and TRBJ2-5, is DAGVTQSPTHLIKTRGQQVTLRCSPKSGHDTVSWYQQALGQGPQFIFQYYEEEERQRGNFPDRFSGHQFPNYSSELNVNALLLGDSALYLCASSLAQETQYFGPGTRLLVL.

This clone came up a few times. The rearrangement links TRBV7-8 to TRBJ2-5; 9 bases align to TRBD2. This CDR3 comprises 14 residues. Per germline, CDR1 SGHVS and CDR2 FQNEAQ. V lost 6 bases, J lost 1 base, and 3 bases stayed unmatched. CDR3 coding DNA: TGTGCCAGCAGTCTGACTAGCGGCCAAGAGACCCAGTACTTC. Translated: CASSLTSGQETQYF.

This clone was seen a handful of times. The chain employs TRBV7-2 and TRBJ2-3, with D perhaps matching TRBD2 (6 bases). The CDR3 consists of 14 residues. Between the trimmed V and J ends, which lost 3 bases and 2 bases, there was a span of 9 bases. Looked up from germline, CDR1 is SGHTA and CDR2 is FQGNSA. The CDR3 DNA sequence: TGTGCCAGCAGCTTTAGCGGCTTCACAGATACGCAGTATTTT. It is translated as CASSFSGFTDTQYF.